The TCR beta chain under discussion was sequenced for a study of PD-1 blockade in mismatch repair-deficient tumors (dated by TCRdb to between 2016 and 2019). Background on the whole study: Between late 2013 and September 2016, 75 to 95 consecutive patients with about 11 mismatch repair-deficient cancer types, all previously treated and progressing, were enrolled in the trial. Tumor-associated T cell clones were tracked in the peripheral blood of patients responding to PD-1 blockade by deep sequencing of TCR CDR3 regions.

The study at large found these results: Clones residing in the tumor, which were often undetectable in blood before treatment, expanded quickly after pembrolizumab and then contracted, generally before radiologic responses.

For every enrolled patient, mismatch repair deficiency was confirmed by either polymerase chain reaction or immunohistochemistry. TCR sequencing was carried out for three patients who responded to pembrolizumab therapy. The phase II trial prospectively tested pembrolizumab PD-1 blockade in advanced mismatch repair-deficient cancers regardless of tissue of origin. Peripheral blood T cell samples were serially collected before and at multiple times after PD-1 blockade was started. Blood sampling time points were reported as weeks after the first dose of pembrolizumab. After removal of 4 bases from V and 3 bases from J, the junction retains 6 bases not matched to a gene. From the germline V gene, CDR1 is LGHNT and CDR2 is FRNRAP. The CDR3 holds 15 amino acids from the cysteine to the phenylalanine. Just CDR3 DNA is preserved here, 45 bases in frame from base 1. With respect to this clone: What antigen it recognizes has not been identified. No per-base quality is available; no much larger clone lies one base away.

Receptors were amplified or captured by the immunoSEQ multiplex PCR assay. The table was pulled from immuneACCESS by TCRdb, which kept in-frame rearrangements only. Such tables lose some clones; where checked, under half of the loss comes from unresolved V genes, and the rest has no known cause. This sample comprises about 68,000 clones, more than 75% of them detected only once. Roughly 6% of the sample is taken by the ten largest. The sequence came from an adult with mismatch repair-deficient cancer. The rearranged chain carries TRBV12-5 and TRBJ2-1; 7 bases in between match TRBD2. Specimen: peripheral blood, collected 2 weeks after starting pembrolizumab. The sequence in DNA is TGTGCTAGTGGTTCCCCCGGACTAGGCTACAATGAGCAGTTCTTC. Its protein product is CASGSPGLGYNEQFF. When the CDR3 is completed using the reference TRBV12-5 and TRBJ2-1 genes on either side, the full variable domain is DARVTQTPRHKVTEMGQEVTMRCQPILGHNTVFWYRQTMMQGLELLAYFRNRAPLDDSGMPKDRFSAEMPDATLATLKIQPSEPRDSAVYFCASGSPGLGYNEQFFGPGTRLTVL.